This T cell receptor beta chain is from a study of T cell responses to AZD1222 COVID-19 vaccine. Worth noting for this clone: Antigen specificity is unknown.

Germline V gene data show CDR1 as SGHRS and CDR2 as YFSETQ. The CDR3 spans 15 residues. V was clipped by 6 bases and J by 6 bases; unmatched bases: 7. Study-wide points: With two AZD1222 doses given, Spike-specific TCR breadth and depth both rose. Spike as a whole was targeted by vaccine-associated CD4 TCRs, dominant at 160-218 and 743-854. The sample set comprised mostly white British donors with more females, and clonal diversity was possibly underestimated.

Repertoires were generated with immunoSEQ multiplex PCR, while TCRdb's copy carries only in-frame clones and drops some. The sample carries approximately 150,000 clones, roughly 90% recorded once. This TCR was sampled from an adult who received the AZD1222 COVID-19 vaccine. The specimen was peripheral blood, collected 28 days after the second AZD1222 dose. V and J are TRBV5-1 and TRBJ2-1; 12 nucleotides align to TRBD2. DNA for the CDR3: TGCGCCAGCACTACTAGCGGGGGGAAAATCAATGAGCAGTTCTTC. Translated, it gives CASTTSGGKINEQFF.